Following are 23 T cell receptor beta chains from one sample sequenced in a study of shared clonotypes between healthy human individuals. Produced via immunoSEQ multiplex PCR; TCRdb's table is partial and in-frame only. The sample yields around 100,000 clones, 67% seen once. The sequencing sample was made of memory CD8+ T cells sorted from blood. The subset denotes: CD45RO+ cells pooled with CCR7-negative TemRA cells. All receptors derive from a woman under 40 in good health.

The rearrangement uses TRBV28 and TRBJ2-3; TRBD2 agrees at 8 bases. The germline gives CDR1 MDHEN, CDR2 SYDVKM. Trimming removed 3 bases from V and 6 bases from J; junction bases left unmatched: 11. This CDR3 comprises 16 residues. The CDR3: CASSFRASGHGDTQYF. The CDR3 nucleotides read TGTGCCAGCAGTTTCAGGGCTAGCGGGCATGGGGATACGCAGTATTTT.

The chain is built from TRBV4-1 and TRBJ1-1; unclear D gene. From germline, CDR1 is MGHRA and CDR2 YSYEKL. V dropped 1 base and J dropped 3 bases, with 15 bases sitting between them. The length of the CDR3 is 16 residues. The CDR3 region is CASSQGEWHSDTEAFF. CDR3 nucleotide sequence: TGCGCCAGCAGCCAAGGGGAGTGGCATTCGGACACTGAAGCTTTCTTT.

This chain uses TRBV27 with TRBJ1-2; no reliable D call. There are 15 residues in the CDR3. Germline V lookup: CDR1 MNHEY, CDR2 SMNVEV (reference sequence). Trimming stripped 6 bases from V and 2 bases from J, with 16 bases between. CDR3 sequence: CASRLYWGSNYGYTF. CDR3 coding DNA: TGTGCCAGCAGACTTTACTGGGGATCAAACTATGGCTACACCTTC.

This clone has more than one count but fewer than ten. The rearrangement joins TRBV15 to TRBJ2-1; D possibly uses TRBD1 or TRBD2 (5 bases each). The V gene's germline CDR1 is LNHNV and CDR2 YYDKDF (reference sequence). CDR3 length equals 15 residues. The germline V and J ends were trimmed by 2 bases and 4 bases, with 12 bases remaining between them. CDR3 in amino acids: CATSRTQGEYNEQFF. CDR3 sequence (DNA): TGTGCCACCAGCAGAACCCAGGGAGAATACAATGAGCAGTTCTTC.

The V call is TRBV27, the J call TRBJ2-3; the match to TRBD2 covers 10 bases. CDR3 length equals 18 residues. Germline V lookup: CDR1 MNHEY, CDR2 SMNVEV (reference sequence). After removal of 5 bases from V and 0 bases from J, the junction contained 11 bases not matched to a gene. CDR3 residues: CASSPLAGAKTSTDTQYF. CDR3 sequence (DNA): TGTGCCAGCAGTCCGCTAGCGGGAGCGAAAACTAGCACAGATACGCAGTATTTT.

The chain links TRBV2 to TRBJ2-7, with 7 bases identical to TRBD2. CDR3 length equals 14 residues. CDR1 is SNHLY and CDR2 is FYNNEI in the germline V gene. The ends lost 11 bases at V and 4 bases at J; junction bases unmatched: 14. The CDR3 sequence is CALRHWSGRYEQYF. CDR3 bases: TGTGCCCTCAGGCATTGGTCCGGGAGGTACGAGCAGTACTTC.

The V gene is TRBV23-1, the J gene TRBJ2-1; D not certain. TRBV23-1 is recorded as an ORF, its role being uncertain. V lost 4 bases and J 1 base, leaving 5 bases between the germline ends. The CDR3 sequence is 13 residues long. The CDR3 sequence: CASSRVSYNEQFF. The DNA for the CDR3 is TGCGCCAGCAGTCGTGTTTCCTACAATGAGCAGTTCTTC.

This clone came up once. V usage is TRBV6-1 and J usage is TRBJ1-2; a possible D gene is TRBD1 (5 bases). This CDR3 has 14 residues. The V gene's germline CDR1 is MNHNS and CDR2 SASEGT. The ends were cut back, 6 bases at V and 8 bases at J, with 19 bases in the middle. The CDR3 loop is CASSRDGNLGGYTF. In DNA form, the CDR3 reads TGTGCCAGCAGCCGGGACGGAAACCTTGGAGGCTACACCTTC.

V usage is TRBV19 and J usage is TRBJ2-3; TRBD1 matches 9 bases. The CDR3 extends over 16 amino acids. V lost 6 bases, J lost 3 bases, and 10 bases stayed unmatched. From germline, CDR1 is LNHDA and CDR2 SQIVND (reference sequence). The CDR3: CASRKWGTGLTDTQYF. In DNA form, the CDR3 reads TGTGCCAGTAGAAAGTGGGGGACAGGGCTGACAGATACGCAGTATTTT.

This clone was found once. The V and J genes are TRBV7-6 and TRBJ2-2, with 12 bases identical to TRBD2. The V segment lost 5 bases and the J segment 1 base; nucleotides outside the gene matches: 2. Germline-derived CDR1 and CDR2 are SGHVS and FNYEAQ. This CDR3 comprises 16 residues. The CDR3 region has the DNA TGTGCCAGCAGCCTACTAGCGGGAGGGAACACCGGGGAGCTGTTTTTT. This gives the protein CASSLLAGGNTGELFF.

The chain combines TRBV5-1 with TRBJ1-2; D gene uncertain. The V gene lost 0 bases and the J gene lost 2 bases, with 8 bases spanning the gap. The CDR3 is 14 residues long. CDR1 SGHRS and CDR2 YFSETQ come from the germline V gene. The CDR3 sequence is CASSLVERNYGYTF. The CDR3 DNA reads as TGCGCCAGCAGCTTGGTAGAGAGGAACTATGGCTACACCTTC.

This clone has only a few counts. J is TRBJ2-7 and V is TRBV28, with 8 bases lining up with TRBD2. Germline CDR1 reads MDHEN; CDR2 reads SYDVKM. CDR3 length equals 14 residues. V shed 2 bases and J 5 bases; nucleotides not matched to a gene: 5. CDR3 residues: CASSLTGGDHEQYF. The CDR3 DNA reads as TGTGCCAGCAGTTTAACCGGGGGGGACCACGAGCAGTACTTC.

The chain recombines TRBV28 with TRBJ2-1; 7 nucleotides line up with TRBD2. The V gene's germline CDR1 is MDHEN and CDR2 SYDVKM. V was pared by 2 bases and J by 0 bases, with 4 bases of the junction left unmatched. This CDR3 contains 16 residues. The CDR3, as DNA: TGTGCCAGCAGTTTACTTCGCGGGAGCTCCTACAATGAGCAGTTCTTC. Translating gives CASSLLRGSSYNEQFF.

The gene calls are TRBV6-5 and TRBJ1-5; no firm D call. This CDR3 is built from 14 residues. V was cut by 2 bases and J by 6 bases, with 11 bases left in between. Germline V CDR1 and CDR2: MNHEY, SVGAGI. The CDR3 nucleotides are TGTGCCAGCAGTTACAAGGAAGGGAGTCAGCCCCAGCATTTT. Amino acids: CASSYKEGSQPQHF.

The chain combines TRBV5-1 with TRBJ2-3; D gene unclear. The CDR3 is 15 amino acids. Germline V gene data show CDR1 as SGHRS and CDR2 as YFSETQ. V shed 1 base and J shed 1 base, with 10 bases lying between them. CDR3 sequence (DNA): TGCGCCAGCAGCTTGTTAGTTGGCGGCACAGATACGCAGTATTTT. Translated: CASSLLVGGTDTQYF.

Written as DNA, the CDR3 is TGCGCCAGCAGCCAAGATGGCGGGCAGGGGAATCAGCCCCAGCATTTT. This encodes CASSQDGGQGNQPQHF. The chain is built from TRBV4-1 and TRBJ1-5, with D possibly matching TRBD1 (6 bases). The CDR3 runs 16 residues. Looked up from germline, CDR1 is MGHRA and CDR2 is YSYEKL. Trimming left V 0 bases short and J 4 bases short, with 13 bases between.

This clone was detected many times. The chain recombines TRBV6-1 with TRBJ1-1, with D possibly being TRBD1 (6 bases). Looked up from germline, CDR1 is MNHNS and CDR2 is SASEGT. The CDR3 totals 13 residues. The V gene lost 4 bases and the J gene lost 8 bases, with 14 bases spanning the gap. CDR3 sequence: CASSGLDSEEAFF. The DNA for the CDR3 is TGTGCCAGCAGTGGACTGGACAGCGAAGAAGCTTTCTTT.

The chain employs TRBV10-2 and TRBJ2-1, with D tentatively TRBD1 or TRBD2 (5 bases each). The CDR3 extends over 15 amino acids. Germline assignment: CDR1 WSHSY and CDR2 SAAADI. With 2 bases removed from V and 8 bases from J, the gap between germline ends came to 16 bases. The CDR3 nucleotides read TGCGCCAGCAGTGAGGGGGCTAGCAGTGGGGATGAGCAGTTCTTC. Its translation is CASSEGASSGDEQFF.

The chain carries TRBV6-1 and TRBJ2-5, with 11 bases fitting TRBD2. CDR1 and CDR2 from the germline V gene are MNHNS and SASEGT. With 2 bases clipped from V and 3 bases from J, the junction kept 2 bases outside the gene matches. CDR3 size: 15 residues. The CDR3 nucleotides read TGTGCCAGCAGTGAACTAGCGGGGGGAAAAGAGACCCAGTACTTC. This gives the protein CASSELAGGKETQYF.

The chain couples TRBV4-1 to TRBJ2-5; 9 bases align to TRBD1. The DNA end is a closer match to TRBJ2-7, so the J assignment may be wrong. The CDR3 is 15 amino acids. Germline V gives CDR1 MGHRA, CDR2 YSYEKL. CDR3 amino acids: CASSLIGTGNYEQYF. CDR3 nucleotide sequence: TGCGCCAGCAGCCTTATAGGGACAGGGAACTACGAGCAGTACTTC.

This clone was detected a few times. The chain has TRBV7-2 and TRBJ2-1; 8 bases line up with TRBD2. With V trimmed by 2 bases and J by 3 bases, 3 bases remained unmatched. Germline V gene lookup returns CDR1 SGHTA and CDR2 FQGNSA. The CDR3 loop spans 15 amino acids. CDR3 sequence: CASSLTGLGYNEQFF. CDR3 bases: TGTGCCAGCAGCTTAACGGGACTAGGCTACAATGAGCAGTTCTTC. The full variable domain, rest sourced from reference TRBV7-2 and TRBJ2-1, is GAGVSQSPSNKVTEKGKDVELRCDPISGHTALYWYRQSLGQGLEFLIYFQGNSAPDKSGLPSDRFSAERTGGSVSTLTIQRTQQEDSAVYLCASSLTGLGYNEQFFGPGTRLTVL.

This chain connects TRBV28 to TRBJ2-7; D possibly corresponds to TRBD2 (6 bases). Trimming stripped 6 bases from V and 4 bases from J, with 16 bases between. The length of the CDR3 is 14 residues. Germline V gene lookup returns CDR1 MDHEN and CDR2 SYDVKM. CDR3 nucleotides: TGTGCCAGCAGCACTGGGACTGAACTTTACGAGCAGTACTTC. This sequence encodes CASSTGTELYEQYF. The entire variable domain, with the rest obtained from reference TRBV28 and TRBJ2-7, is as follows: DVKVTQSSRYLVKRTGEKVFLECVQDMDHENMFWYRQDPGLGLRLIYFSYDVKMKEKGDIPEGYSVSREKKERFSLILESASTNQTSMYLCASSTGTELYEQYFGPGTRLTVT.

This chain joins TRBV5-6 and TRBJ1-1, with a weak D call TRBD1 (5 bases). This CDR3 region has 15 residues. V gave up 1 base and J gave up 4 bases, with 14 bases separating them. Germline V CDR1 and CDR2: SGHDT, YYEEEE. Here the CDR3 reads CASSLWLDNPTEAFF. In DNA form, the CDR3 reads TGTGCCAGCAGCTTGTGGCTGGACAACCCCACTGAAGCTTTCTTT.